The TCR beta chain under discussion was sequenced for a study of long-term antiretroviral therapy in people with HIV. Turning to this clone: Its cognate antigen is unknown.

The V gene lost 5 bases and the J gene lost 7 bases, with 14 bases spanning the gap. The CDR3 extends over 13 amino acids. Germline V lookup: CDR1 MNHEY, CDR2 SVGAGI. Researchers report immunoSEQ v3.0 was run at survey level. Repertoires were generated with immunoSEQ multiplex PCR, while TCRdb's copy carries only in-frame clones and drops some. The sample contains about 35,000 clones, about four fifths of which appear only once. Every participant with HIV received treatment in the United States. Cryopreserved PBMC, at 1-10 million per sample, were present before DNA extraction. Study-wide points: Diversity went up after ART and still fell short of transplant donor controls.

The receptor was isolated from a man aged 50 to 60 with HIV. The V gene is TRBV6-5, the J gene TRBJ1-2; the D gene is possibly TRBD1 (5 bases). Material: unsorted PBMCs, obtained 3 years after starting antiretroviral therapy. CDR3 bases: TGTGCCAGCAGTCTACCGGGACCGAGTGGCTACACCTTC. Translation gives CASSLPGPSGYTF.